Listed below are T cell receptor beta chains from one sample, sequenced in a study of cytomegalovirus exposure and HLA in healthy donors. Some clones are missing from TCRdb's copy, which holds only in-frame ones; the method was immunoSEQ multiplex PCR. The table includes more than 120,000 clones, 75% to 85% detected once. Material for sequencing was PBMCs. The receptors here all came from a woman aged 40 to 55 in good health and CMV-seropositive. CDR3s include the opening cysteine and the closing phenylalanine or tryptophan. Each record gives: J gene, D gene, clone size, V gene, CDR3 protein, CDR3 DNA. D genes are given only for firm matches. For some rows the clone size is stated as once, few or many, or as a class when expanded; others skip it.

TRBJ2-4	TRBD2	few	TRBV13	CASSFLAGDSKNIQYF	TGTGCCAGCAGCTTTCTAGCGGGAGACTCAAAAAACATTCAGTACTTC
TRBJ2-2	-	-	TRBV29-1	CSVEKRPGSLTGELFF	TGCAGCGTTGAAAAACGTCCAGGGTCCCTCACCGGGGAGCTGTTTTTT
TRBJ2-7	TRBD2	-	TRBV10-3	CAIRTSGSYEQYF	TGTGCCATCCGGACTAGCGGGAGTTACGAGCAGTACTTC
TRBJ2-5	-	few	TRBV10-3	CAISEGVEETQYF	TGTGCCATCAGTGAAGGGGTTGAGGAGACCCAGTACTTC
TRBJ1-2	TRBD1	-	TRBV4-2	CASSQQGQGAGYTF	TGTGCCAGCAGCCAACAGGGACAGGGGGCCGGCTACACCTTC
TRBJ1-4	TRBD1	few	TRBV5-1	CASSLDPGAGGNEKLFF	TGCGCCAGCAGCTTGGACCCCGGGGCAGGGGGGAATGAAAAACTGTTTTTT
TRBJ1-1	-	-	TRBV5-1	CASSLAGGANTEAFF	TGCGCCAGCAGCTTGGCCGGAGGGGCGAACACTGAAGCTTTCTTT
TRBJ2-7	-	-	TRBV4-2	CASSQASDRDPYEQYF	TGTGCCAGCAGCCAAGCTAGCGACAGGGACCCCTACGAGCAGTACTTC
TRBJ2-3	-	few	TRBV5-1	CASSLAQGRDTQYF	TGCGCCAGCAGCTTGGCGCAGGGTAGAGATACGCAGTATTTT
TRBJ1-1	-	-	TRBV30	CAWNKGGNTEAFF	TGTGCCTGGAATAAAGGGGGGAACACTGAAGCTTTCTTT
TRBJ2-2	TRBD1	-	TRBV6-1	CASGRDRVSGELFF	TGTGCCAGCGGCCGAGACAGGGTTTCCGGGGAGCTGTTTTTT
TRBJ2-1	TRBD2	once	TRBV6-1	CASSGGTRWTYNEQFF	TGTGCCAGCAGTGGAGGGACTAGGTGGACCTACAATGAGCAGTTCTTC
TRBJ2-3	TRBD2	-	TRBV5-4	CASTKGGPGTDTQYF	TGTGCCAGCACCAAGGGAGGGCCCGGTACAGATACGCAGTATTTT
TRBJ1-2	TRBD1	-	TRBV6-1	CASSQQGWLNYGYTF	TGTGCCAGCAGCCAACAGGGGTGGTTAAACTATGGCTACACCTTC
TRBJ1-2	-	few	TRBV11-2	CASSRDGSYGYTF	TGTGCCAGCAGCCGAGACGGGAGCTATGGCTACACCTTC
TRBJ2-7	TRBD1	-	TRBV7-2	CASSSYRAGGGYEQYF	TGTGCCAGCAGCTCGTATAGGGCAGGGGGCGGATACGAGCAGTACTTC
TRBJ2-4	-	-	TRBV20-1	CSASNLAVRYF	TGCAGTGCTAGTAATCTGGCCGTCCGGTACTTC
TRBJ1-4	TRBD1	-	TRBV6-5	CASSRGLGEKLFF	TGTGCCAGCAGCAGGGGGCTAGGAGAAAAACTGTTTTTT
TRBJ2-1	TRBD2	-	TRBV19	CASSISRPGLAGVEQFF	TGTGCCAGTAGTATTAGTAGGCCCGGGCTAGCGGGAGTTGAGCAGTTCTTC
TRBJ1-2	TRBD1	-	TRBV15	CATSRDQGGADGYTF	TGTGCCACCAGCAGAGATCAAGGGGGCGCGGATGGCTACACCTTC
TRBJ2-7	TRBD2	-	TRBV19	CASRPGLAGGRRYEQYF	TGTGCCAGTAGACCGGGACTAGCGGGAGGGCGAAGATACGAGCAGTACTTC
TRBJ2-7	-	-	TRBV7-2	CASSQWALQYF	TGTGCCAGCAGTCAATGGGCCTTGCAGTACTTC
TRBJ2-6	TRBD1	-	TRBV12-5	CASGLGDRDWANVLTF	TGTGCTAGTGGTTTGGGGGACAGGGACTGGGCCAACGTCCTGACTTTC
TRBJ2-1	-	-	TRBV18	CASSPSGSPSYNEQFF	TGTGCCAGCTCACCAAGCGGATCACCATCCTACAATGAGCAGTTCTTC
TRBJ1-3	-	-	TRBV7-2	CATTQGWENTIYF	TGTGCCACCACACAGGGCTGGGAAAACACCATATATTTT
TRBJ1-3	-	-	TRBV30	CASEAGNTIYF	TGTGCCTCGGAGGCGGGAAACACCATATATTTT
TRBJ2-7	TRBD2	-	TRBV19	CASSIVAGRGEQYF	TGTGCCAGTAGTATAGTGGCGGGGAGGGGCGAGCAGTACTTC